The subject of this entry is one T cell receptor (beta chain). Its target is unknown. These data belong to a study of cytomegalovirus exposure and HLA in healthy donors. Unmatched junction bases numbered 7, after V lost 5 bases and J lost 0 bases. The CDR3 runs to 15 residues. In germline, CDR1 is SGHTA, CDR2 FQGNSA. Primers for the PCR totalled 60 Vbeta and 13 Jbeta. Data came from immunoSEQ multiplex PCR; TCRdb stores just in-frame clones and leaves some out. The table shows 100,000 or so clones, with 70% to 80% occurring only once. Study results and caveats: There were some public TCRs occurring in many donors, but most TCR sequences were rare. The authors later found HLA-associated TCR beta chains more clonally expanded than equally common others. Previously analyzed data showed that most TCR beta V segments were productive at a frequency of about 87% or about 30%. Exclusion as indistinguishable affected some V segments, including TRBV6-2 and TRBV6-3.

Sequenced sample: PBMCs. The clonotype originates from a woman between 40 and 55 years old in good health and CMV-seronegative. V gene TRBV7-2 combines with J gene TRBJ2-7; 7 bases line up with TRBD1. CDR3 nucleotide sequence: TGTGCCAGCAGCCTCCGGACAGGCAGCTCCTACGAGCAGTACTTC. It translates to CASSLRTGSSYEQYF.